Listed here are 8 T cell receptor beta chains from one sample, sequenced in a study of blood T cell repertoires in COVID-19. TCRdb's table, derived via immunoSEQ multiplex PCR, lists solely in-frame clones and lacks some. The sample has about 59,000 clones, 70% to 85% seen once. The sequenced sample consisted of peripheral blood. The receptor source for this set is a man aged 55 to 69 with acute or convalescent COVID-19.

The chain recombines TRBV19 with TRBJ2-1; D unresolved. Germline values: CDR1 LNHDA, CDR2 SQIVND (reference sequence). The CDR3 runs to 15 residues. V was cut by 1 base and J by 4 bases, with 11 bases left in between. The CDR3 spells CASSIGGAQYNEQFF. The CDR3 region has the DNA TGTGCCAGTAGTATAGGAGGTGCGCAGTACAATGAGCAGTTCTTC. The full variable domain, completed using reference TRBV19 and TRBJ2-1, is DGGITQSPKYLFRKEGQNVTLSCEQNLNHDAMYWYRQDPGQGLRLIYYSQIVNDFQKGDIAEGYSVSREKKESFPLTVTSAQKNPTAFYLCASSIGGAQYNEQFFGPGTRLTVL.

In DNA, the CDR3 is TGTGCCAGCAGTTTCGCAGGCTCGGGAGAGCAGTACTTC. Protein product: CASSFAGSGEQYF. V is TRBV27 and J is TRBJ2-7; a possible D gene is TRBD2 (5 bases). CDR3 length equals 13 residues. The V and J ends lost 3 bases and 7 bases respectively, with 13 bases between them. The germline gives CDR1 MNHEY, CDR2 SMNVEV (reference sequence).

The CDR3 sequence: CASSVIAGQYNEQFF. CDR3 nucleotide sequence: TGCGCCAGCAGCGTTATAGCGGGACAATACAATGAGCAGTTCTTC. The chain links TRBV5-1 to TRBJ2-1; 8 bases are shared with TRBD2. Per the germline V gene, CDR1 is SGHRS and CDR2 is YFSETQ. V shed 4 bases, J shed 4 bases, and the junction held 7 bases outside the gene matches. The CDR3 extends over 15 amino acids.

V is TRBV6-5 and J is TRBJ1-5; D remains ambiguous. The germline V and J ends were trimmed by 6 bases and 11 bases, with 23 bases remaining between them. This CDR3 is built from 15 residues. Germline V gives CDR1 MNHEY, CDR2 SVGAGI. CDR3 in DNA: TGTGCCAGCAGACCGTCGATCAGCGTCATCATGTCCCAGCATTTT. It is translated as CASRPSISVIMSQHF.

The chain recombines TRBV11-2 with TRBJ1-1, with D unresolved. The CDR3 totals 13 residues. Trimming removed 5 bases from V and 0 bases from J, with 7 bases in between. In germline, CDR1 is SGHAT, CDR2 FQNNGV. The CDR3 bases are TGTGCCAGCAGCCCACAGCTGAACACTGAAGCTTTCTTT. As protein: CASSPQLNTEAFF. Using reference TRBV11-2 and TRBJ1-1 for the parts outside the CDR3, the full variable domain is EAGVAQSPRYKIIEKRQSVAFWCNPISGHATLYWYQQILGQGPKLLIQFQNNGVVDDSQLPKDRFSAERLKGVDSTLKIQPAKLEDSAVYLCASSPQLNTEAFFGQGTRLTVV.

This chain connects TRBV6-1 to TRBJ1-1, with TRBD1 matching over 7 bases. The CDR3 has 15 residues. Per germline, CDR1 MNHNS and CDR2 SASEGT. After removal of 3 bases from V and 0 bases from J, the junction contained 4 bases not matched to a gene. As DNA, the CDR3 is TGTGCCAGCAGTGAGTGGACAGGCCTGAACACTGAAGCTTTCTTT. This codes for CASSEWTGLNTEAFF.

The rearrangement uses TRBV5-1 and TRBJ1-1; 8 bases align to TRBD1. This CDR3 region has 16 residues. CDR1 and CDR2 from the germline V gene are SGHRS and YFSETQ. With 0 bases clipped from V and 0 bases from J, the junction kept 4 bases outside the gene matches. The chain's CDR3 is CASSLASGGLNTEAFF. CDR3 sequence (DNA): TGCGCCAGCAGCTTGGCCTCAGGGGGCTTGAACACTGAAGCTTTCTTT.

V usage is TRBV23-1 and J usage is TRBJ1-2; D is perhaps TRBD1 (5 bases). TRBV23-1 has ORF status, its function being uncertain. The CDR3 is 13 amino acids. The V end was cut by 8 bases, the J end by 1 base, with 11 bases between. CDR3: CASCRDCNYGYTF. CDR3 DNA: TGCGCCAGCTGCCGGGACTGTAACTATGGCTACACCTTC.